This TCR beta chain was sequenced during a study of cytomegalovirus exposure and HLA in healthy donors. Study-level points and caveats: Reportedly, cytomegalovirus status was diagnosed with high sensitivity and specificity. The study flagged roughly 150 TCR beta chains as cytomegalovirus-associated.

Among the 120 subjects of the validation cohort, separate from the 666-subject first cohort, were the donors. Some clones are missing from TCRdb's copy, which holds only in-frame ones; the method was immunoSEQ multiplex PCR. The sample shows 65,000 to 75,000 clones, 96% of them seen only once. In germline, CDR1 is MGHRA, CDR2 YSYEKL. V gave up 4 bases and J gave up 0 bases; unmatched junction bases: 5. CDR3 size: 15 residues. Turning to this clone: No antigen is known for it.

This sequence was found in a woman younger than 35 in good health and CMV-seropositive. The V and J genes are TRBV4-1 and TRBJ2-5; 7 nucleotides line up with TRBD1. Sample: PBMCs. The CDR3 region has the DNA TGCGCCAGCAGCCTCATGGGACAGAACCAAGAGACCCAGTACTTC. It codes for CASSLMGQNQETQYF.